This T cell receptor (beta chain) came from a study of monozygotic twins with inflammatory bowel disease. Broader study findings: Different subtypes (of T cells) could not be told apart from one another. Possibly reflecting limited power, no difference in repertoire similarity was found between concordant and discordant twins.

Donors each gave 2 to 2.5 ml of blood. Investigators pulled total RNA out of whole blood and did not sort T cells. TCRdb reanalyzed the 5' RACE reads and collapses them to one entry per CDR3 protein, without DNA. The sample has around 220,000 distinct CDR3 sequences. Germline CDR1 LGHNA, CDR2 YNFKEQ. The CDR3 spans 18 residues. Comment on this clonotype: What it recognizes is unknown.

Source material: blood. The chain employs TRBV4-2 and TRBJ1-4; the TCRdb call, TRBD1, lacks DNA for checking. The receptor comes from a human donor with ulcerative colitis or Crohn's disease, or a healthy co-twin of an affected twin (not recorded which). The CDR3 here is CASSQDIVRGAGNEKLFF.